Each of the 22 T cell receptor beta chains below was sequenced from the same sample in a study of cytomegalovirus exposure and HLA in healthy donors. Profiled with immunoSEQ multiplex PCR; TCRdb holds only in-frame clones, not every one. The data hold 250,000 to 400,000 clones, with roughly 86% observed a single time. The sample comprised PBMCs. These receptors all stem from a man in his thirties or forties in good health and CMV-seronegative.

This clone was counted many times. The V gene is TRBV4-2, the J gene TRBJ1-6, with 10 nucleotides matching TRBD1. CDR1 and CDR2 (germline): LGHNA, YNFKEQ. V shed 2 bases and J 10 bases; nucleotides not matched to a gene: 5. The CDR3 contains 15 residues. CDR3 loop: CASSQSTGGGSPLHF. CDR3 coding DNA: TGTGCCAGCAGCCAATCGACAGGGGGCGGGTCACCCCTCCACTTT.

The chain uses TRBV7-2 and TRBJ2-5; 7 bases map to TRBD2. CDR3 length: 16 residues. Germline V gene sequence: CDR1 SGHTA, CDR2 FQGNSA. V shed 4 bases and J 4 bases; nucleotides not matched to a gene: 12. The CDR3 sequence is CASSSGIRGGGETQYF. CDR3 DNA: TGTGCCAGCAGCTCGGGCATACGGGGCGGGGGAGAGACCCAGTACTTC.

This CDR3 reads CATSRGYGTSETDTQYF. The DNA of the CDR3 is TGTGCCACCAGCAGAGGTTACGGGACTAGCGAGACAGATACGCAGTATTTT. This sequence joins TRBV15 and TRBJ2-3; 10 positions agree with TRBD2. With 1 base clipped from V and 3 bases from J, the junction kept 7 bases outside the gene matches. The germline V gene encodes CDR1 LNHNV and CDR2 YYDKDF (reference sequence). This CDR3 region has 17 residues.

This chain joins TRBV6-5 and TRBJ2-1; TRBD1 matches 8 bases. J lost 2 bases, V lost 5 bases, and 2 bases had no gene match. Germline assignment: CDR1 MNHEY and CDR2 SVGAGI. The CDR3 consists of 14 residues. CDR3 residues: CASSNRGAYNEQFF. CDR3 DNA sequence: TGTGCCAGCAGTAACAGGGGGGCCTACAATGAGCAGTTCTTC.

The rearrangement joins TRBV19 to TRBJ1-2, with 10 positions matching TRBD1. With V trimmed by 10 bases and J by 3 bases, 5 bases remained unmatched. The germline V gene encodes CDR1 LNHDA and CDR2 SQIVND (reference sequence). This CDR3 has 13 residues. The CDR3 loop reads CATQDRGYYGYTF. DNA for the CDR3: TGTGCCACCCAGGACAGGGGGTACTATGGCTACACCTTC.

The V and J genes are TRBV27 and TRBJ1-5, with 7 bases matching TRBD1. The germline CDR1 and CDR2 sequences are MNHEY and SMNVEV (reference sequence). With 4 bases clipped from V and 5 bases from J, the junction kept 8 bases outside the gene matches. This CDR3 region has 15 residues. CDR3 protein: CASSSQGIHDQPQHF. CDR3 DNA: TGTGCCAGCAGTTCACAGGGGATTCATGATCAGCCCCAGCATTTT.

This clone was observed a single time. The chain uses TRBV19 and TRBJ1-4, with TRBD1 matching over 8 bases. This CDR3 has 19 residues. Germline V CDR1 and CDR2: LNHDA, SQIVND (reference sequence). Unmatched junction bases numbered 10, after V lost 1 base and J lost 0 bases. In nucleotides, the CDR3 is TGTGCCAGTAGTATAGGCGGCAGGGGGCTATTTACAACTAATGAAAAACTGTTTTTT. The encoded protein is CASSIGGRGLFTTNEKLFF. Looking up the rest from reference TRBV19 and TRBJ1-4 gives the full variable domain: DGGITQSPKYLFRKEGQNVTLSCEQNLNHDAMYWYRQDPGQGLRLIYYSQIVNDFQKGDIAEGYSVSREKKESFPLTVTSAQKNPTAFYLCASSIGGRGLFTTNEKLFFGSGTQLSVL.

The gene calls are TRBV7-6 and TRBJ1-5; D gene uncertain. The length of the CDR3 is 16 residues. Trimming shortened V by 5 bases and J by 4 bases, and 18 bases separated the two germline ends. The V gene's germline CDR1 is SGHVS and CDR2 FNYEAQ. The DNA of the CDR3 is TGTGCCAGCAGCGTTAGCGATAGGGTGGGGAATCAGCCCCAGCATTTT. Encoded protein: CASSVSDRVGNQPQHF.

The J gene is TRBJ1-1, the V gene TRBV9; 7 bases line up with TRBD1. Germline V gene lookup returns CDR1 SGDLS and CDR2 YYNGEE. The CDR3 sequence is 16 residues long. Trimming at V came to 2 bases and at J to 5 bases, leaving 12 bases not matched to a gene. CDR3 protein: CASSVGQAIWGTEAFF. The DNA of the CDR3 is TGTGCCAGCAGCGTCGGACAGGCCATCTGGGGGACTGAAGCTTTCTTT. The full variable domain, completed using reference TRBV9 and TRBJ1-1, is DSGVTQTPKHLITATGQRVTLRCSPRSGDLSVYWYQQSLDQGLQFLIQYYNGEERAKGNILERFSAQQFPDLHSELNLSSLELGDSALYFCASSVGQAIWGTEAFFGQGTRLTVV.

This clone has a single count. This chain uses TRBV7-9 with TRBJ2-7; 12 bases fit TRBD2. This CDR3 is 13 amino acids long. The ends lost 3 bases at V and 6 bases at J; junction bases unmatched: 0. CDR1 and CDR2 from the germline V gene are SEHNR and FQNEAQ (reference sequence). The CDR3 spells CASSLGLAGEQYF. The CDR3 DNA is TGTGCCAGCAGCTTGGGACTAGCGGGCGAGCAGTACTTC.

The chain couples TRBV7-9 to TRBJ1-2; TRBD1 might be the D (5 bases). This CDR3 spans 15 amino acids. The germline gives CDR1 SEHNR, CDR2 FQNEAQ (reference sequence). Trimming took 4 bases from V and 6 from J, leaving 18 bases between them. The CDR3 sequence: CASSSHQGSRDGYTF. The DNA for the CDR3 is TGTGCCAGCAGCTCTCATCAGGGAAGTCGTGATGGCTACACCTTC.

This chain joins TRBV25-1 and TRBJ1-1; tentative D call: TRBD1 (6 bases). V dropped 3 bases and J dropped 6 bases, with 23 bases sitting between them. Per germline, CDR1 MGHDK and CDR2 SYGVNS. CDR3 size: 17 residues. For the CDR3, the DNA is TGTGCCAGCAGTGACGACGGACGCCGCAGGGGCCCCTCTGAAGCTTTCTTT. This translates into CASSDDGRRRGPSEAFF. Supplemented by reference TRBV25-1 and TRBJ1-1, the full variable domain reads EADIYQTPRYLVIGTGKKITLECSQTMGHDKMYWYQQDPGMELHLIHYSYGVNSTEKGDLSSESTVSRIRTEHFPLTLESARPSHTSQYLCASSDDGRRRGPSEAFFGQGTRLTVV.

The J gene is TRBJ1-6, the V gene TRBV14; 8 positions agree with TRBD1. The V segment lost 1 base and the J segment 1 base; nucleotides outside the gene matches: 6. Looked up from germline, CDR1 is SGHDN and CDR2 is FVKESK. The CDR3 covers 18 residues. The CDR3 nucleotides read TGTGCCAGCAGCCAAGTGACCGGGACAGGTTCCTATAATTCACCCCTCCACTTT. This encodes CASSQVTGTGSYNSPLHF.

This sequence joins TRBV7-8 and TRBJ1-3, with a tentative D call TRBD1 (6 bases). Trimming stripped 5 bases from V and 0 bases from J, with 14 bases between. This CDR3 contains 16 residues. Germline assignment: CDR1 SGHVS and CDR2 FQNEAQ. In DNA, the CDR3 is TGTGCCAGCAGCACCCCAGGGGCCGGCTCTGGAAACACCATATATTTT. It specifies CASSTPGAGSGNTIYF.

This clone turned up a few times. The chain uses TRBV5-5 and TRBJ2-7; TRBD1 matches 7 bases. CDR1 is SGHKS, CDR2 YYEKEE, per germline (reference sequence). There are 12 residues in the CDR3. The ends lost 3 bases at V and 6 bases at J; junction bases unmatched: 3. The CDR3 bases are TGTGCCAGCAGCTCCACAGGGGTCGAGCAGTACTTC. It is translated as CASSSTGVEQYF. Drawing the rest from reference TRBV5-5 and TRBJ2-7, the complete variable domain is DAGVTQSPTHLIKTRGQQVTLRCSPISGHKSVSWYQQVLGQGPQFIFQYYEKEERGRGNFPDRFSARQFPNYSSELNVNALLLGDSALYLCASSSTGVEQYFGPGTRLTVT.

The chain has TRBV18 and TRBJ2-6; D remains ambiguous. Germline CDR1 and CDR2: KGHSH and LQKENI. The CDR3 covers 13 residues. V was shortened by 3 bases and J by 4 bases, with 4 bases between the two germline ends. CDR3 sequence: CASSPQGANVLTF. The CDR3 DNA reads as TGTGCCAGCTCACCCCAGGGGGCCAACGTCCTGACTTTC.

The V and J genes are TRBV5-6 and TRBJ1-2, with 8 bases lining up with TRBD1. The CDR3 runs 13 residues. J gave up 8 bases and V 3 bases, and 6 bases lay outside the gene matches. Germline V gene sequence: CDR1 SGHDT, CDR2 YYEEEE. This CDR3 reads CASSSGQGRGYTF. The CDR3 DNA reads as TGTGCCAGCAGCTCCGGACAGGGCAGGGGCTACACCTTC.

The rearrangement joins TRBV5-1 to TRBJ1-1; 11 bases are a match to TRBD1. This CDR3 is built from 16 residues. Germline V gene data show CDR1 as SGHRS and CDR2 as YFSETQ. V shed 0 bases, J shed 6 bases, and the junction held 7 bases outside the gene matches. As DNA, the CDR3 is TGCGCCAGCAGCTTGGAGACCCCGGGACAGGGGGCTGAAGCTTTCTTT. It codes for CASSLETPGQGAEAFF.

The V gene is TRBV14, the J gene TRBJ2-1; D call uncertain. V lost 3 bases to trimming and J lost 0 bases, with 3 bases between them. CDR1 SGHDN and CDR2 FVKESK come from the germline V gene. The CDR3 runs 13 residues. The CDR3 here is CASSQSSYNEQFF. The CDR3 bases are TGTGCCAGCAGCCAGAGCTCCTACAATGAGCAGTTCTTC.

This clone was found a few times. The V and J genes are TRBV11-2 and TRBJ1-1, with D possibly TRBD1 on 5 matching bases. CDR1 is SGHAT, CDR2 FQNNGV, per germline. This CDR3 is built from 13 residues. V gave up 1 base and J gave up 5 bases, with 8 bases separating them. For the CDR3, the DNA is TGTGCCAGCAGCTTAGTGTCAGGGACTGAAGCTTTCTTT. It specifies CASSLVSGTEAFF.

The rearrangement uses TRBV5-4 and TRBJ1-2; 7 positions agree with TRBD1. The V gene end was trimmed by 4 bases and the J gene end by 4 bases; junction bases not matched to a gene: 10. Germline-derived CDR1 and CDR2 are SGHNT and YYREEE (reference sequence). CDR3 length equals 15 residues. The CDR3 protein is CASSPGGRVIYGYTF. The CDR3 region has the DNA TGTGCCAGCAGCCCAGGGGGGCGGGTTATCTATGGCTACACCTTC. The full variable domain, completed using reference TRBV5-4 and TRBJ1-2, is ETGVTQSPTHLIKTRGQQVTLRCSSQSGHNTVSWYQQALGQGPQFIFQYYREEENGRGNFPPRFSGLQFPNYSSELNVNALELDDSALYLCASSPGGRVIYGYTFGSGTRLTVV.

The rearrangement joins TRBV6-5 to TRBJ2-5; no clear D. The CDR3 length is 12 residues. V shed 7 bases and J shed 7 bases, with 13 bases lying between them. CDR1 is MNHEY, CDR2 SVGAGI, per germline. As DNA, the CDR3 is TGTGCCAGCACCTCCCTGGCTGGGACCCAGTACTTC. It yields the protein CASTSLAGTQYF.